The entry below describes one T cell receptor (beta chain). Its antigen is not identified. Using its own MiXCR run on the reads, TCRdb lists one record per CDR3 protein. The table has tens of thousands of distinct CDR3 sequences, around 49% seen once. This entry comes from a study of T cell repertoires in cytomegalovirus infection. The CDR3 loop spans 16 amino acids. V dropped 1 base and J dropped 0; count of bases not matched to a gene: 4. CDR1 is SGHAT, CDR2 FQNNGV, per germline. Sequencing was performed on CD8+ T cells from cultured PBMCs, taken from culture after CMV antigen stimulation. This clonotype was obtained from a human donor in good health (CMV status not recorded). Some clones in this sample may be carry-over from other donors' samples. This chain joins TRBV11-2 and TRBJ2-7, with 9 bases identical to TRBD2. The CDR3 coding sequence is TGTGCCAGCAGCTTAGTCTCTAGCGGGGCCTCCTACGAGCAGTACTTC. Its translation is CASSLVSSGASYEQYF.